This TCR beta chain was obtained from a study of technical replicates of blood from a handful of donors. Profiling relied on immunoSEQ multiplex PCR, and the TCRdb table lists in-frame clones only, not all of them. Found here are some 79,000 clones, 85% to 95% of them singletons; the top ten hold over 0.25%. CDR3 size: 15 residues. In germline, CDR1 is SGHNT, CDR2 YYREEE (reference sequence). V dropped 3 bases and J dropped 2 bases, with 14 bases sitting between them. The chain joins TRBV5-4 to TRBJ2-5, with a tentative D call TRBD1 (6 bases). Sequencing was done on a sample of T cells isolated from PBMCs. The source of this sequence is a human donor in good health. This chain's CDR3 is CASSYEQGSQETQYF. The CDR3 DNA sequence: TGTGCCAGCAGCTACGAACAGGGATCGCAAGAGACCCAGTACTTC.